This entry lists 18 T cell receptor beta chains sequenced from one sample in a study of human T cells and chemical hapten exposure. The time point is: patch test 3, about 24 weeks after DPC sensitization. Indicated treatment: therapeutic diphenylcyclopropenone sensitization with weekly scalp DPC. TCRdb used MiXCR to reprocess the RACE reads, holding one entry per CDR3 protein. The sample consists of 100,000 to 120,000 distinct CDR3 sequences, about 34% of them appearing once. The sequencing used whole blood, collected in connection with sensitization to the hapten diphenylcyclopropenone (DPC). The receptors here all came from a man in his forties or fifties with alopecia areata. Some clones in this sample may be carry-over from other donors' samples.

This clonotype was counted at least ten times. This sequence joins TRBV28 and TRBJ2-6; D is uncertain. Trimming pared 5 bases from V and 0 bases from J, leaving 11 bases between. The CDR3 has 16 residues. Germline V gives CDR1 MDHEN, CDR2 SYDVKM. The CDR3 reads CASSPGWGSGANVLTF. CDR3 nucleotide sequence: TGTGCCAGCAGTCCTGGATGGGGCTCTGGGGCCAACGTCCTGACTTTC. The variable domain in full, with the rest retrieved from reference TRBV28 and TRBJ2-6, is DVKVTQSSRYLVKRTGEKVFLECVQDMDHENMFWYRQDPGLGLRLIYFSYDVKMKEKGDIPEGYSVSREKKERFSLILESASTNQTSMYLCASSPGWGSGANVLTFGAGSRLTVL.

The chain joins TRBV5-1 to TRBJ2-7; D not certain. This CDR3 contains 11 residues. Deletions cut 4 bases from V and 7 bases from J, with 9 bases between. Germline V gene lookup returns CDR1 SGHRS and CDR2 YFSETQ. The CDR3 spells CASSVGWEQYF. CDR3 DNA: TGCGCCAGCAGCGTGGGTTGGGAGCAGTACTTC.

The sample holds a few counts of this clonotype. Written as DNA, the CDR3 is TGTGCCAGCAGTGGGGTAGGGTTCCTCTCTGGGGCCAACGTCCTGACTTTC. Residues: CASSGVGFLSGANVLTF. This chain connects TRBV2 to TRBJ2-6; D gene uncertain. The CDR3 length is 17 residues. Trimming removed 4 bases at V and 0 bases at J, with 13 bases between. The germline gives CDR1 SNHLY, CDR2 FYNNEI.

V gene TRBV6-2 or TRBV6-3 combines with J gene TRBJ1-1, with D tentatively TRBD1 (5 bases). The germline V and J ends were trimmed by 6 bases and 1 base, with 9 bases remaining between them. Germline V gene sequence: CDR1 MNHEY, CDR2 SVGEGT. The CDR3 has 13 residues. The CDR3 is CASREQGNTEAFF. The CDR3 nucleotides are TGTGCCAGCAGAGAGCAGGGGAACACTGAAGCTTTCTTT.

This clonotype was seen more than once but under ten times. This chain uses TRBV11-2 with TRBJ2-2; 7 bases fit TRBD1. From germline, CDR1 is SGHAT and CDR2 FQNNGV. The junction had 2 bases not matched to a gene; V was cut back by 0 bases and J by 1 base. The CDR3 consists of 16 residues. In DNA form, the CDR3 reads TGTGCCAGCAGCTTAGAATGGACAGGGAACACCGGGGAGCTGTTTTTT. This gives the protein CASSLEWTGNTGELFF.

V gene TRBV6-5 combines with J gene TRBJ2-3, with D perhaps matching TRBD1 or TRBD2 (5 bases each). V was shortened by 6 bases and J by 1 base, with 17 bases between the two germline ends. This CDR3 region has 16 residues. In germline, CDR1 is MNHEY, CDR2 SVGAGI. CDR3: CASSLRSGTRTDTQYF. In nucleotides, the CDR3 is TGTGCCAGCAGCCTACGGTCGGGGACCCGCACAGATACGCAGTATTTT.

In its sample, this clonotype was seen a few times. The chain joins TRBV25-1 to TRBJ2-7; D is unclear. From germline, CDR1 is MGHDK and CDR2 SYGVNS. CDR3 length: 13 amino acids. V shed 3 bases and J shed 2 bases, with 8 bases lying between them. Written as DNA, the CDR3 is TGTGCCAGCAGTGATTGGGAAGCCTACGAGCAGTACTTC. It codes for CASSDWEAYEQYF.

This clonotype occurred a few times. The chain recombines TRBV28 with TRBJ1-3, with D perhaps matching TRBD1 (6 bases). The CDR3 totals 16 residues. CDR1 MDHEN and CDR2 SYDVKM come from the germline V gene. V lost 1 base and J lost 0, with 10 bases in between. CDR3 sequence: CASSLSGGHSGNTIYF. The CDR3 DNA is TGTGCCAGCAGTTTATCTGGGGGGCACTCTGGAAACACCATATATTTT. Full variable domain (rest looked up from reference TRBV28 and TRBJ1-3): DVKVTQSSRYLVKRTGEKVFLECVQDMDHENMFWYRQDPGLGLRLIYFSYDVKMKEKGDIPEGYSVSREKKERFSLILESASTNQTSMYLCASSLSGGHSGNTIYFGEGSWLTVV.

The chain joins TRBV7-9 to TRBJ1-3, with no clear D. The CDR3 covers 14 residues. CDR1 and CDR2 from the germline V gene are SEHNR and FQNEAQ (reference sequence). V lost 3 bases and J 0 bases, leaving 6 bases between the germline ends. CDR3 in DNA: TGTGCCAGCAGCTTGGGAGACTCTGGAAACACCATATATTTT. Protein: CASSLGDSGNTIYF.

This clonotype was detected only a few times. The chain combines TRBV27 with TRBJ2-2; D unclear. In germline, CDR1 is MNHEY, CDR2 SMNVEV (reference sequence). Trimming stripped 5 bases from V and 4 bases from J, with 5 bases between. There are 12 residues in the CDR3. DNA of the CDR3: TGTGCCAGCAGTATTGCCACCGGGGAGCTGTTTTTT. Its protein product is CASSIATGELFF.

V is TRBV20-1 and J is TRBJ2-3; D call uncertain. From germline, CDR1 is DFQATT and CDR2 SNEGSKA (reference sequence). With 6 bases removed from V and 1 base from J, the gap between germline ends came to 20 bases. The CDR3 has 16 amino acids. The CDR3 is CSAQRDPPERTDTQYF. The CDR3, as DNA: TGCAGTGCCCAGAGAGATCCACCCGAGCGCACAGATACGCAGTATTTT.

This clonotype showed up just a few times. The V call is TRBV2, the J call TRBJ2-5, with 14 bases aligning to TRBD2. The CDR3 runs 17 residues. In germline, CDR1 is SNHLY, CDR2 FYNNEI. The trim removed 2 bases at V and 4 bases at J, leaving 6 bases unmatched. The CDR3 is CASSELGLAGVGETQYF. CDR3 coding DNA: TGTGCCAGCAGTGAACTGGGACTAGCGGGAGTTGGAGAGACCCAGTACTTC.

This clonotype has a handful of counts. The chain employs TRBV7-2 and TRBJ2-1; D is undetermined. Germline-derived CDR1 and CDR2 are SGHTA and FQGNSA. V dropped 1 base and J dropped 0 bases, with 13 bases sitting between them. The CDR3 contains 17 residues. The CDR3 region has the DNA TGTGCCAGCAGCTTAGTCCCCCCGCGTTACTCCTACAATGAGCAGTTCTTC. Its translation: CASSLVPPRYSYNEQFF. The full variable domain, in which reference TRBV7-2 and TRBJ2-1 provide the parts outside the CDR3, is GAGVSQSPSNKVTEKGKDVELRCDPISGHTALYWYRQSLGQGLEFLIYFQGNSAPDKSGLPSDRFSAERTGGSVSTLTIQRTQQEDSAVYLCASSLVPPRYSYNEQFFGPGTRLTVL.

CDR3 sequence: CASSLQDREETQYF. In DNA form, the CDR3 reads TGTGCCAGCAGTTTACAGGACAGGGAAGAGACCCAGTACTTC. The chain links TRBV12-3 or TRBV12-4 to TRBJ2-5, with 8 positions matching TRBD1. This CDR3 region has 14 residues. With V trimmed by 2 bases and J by 3 bases, 2 bases remained unmatched.

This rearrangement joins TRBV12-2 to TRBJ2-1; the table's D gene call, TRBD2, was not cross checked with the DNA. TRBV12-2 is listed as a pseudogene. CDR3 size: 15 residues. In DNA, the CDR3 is TGTGCAAGTCGCTTAGAACTAGCAGGATACAATGAGCAGTTCTTC. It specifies CASRLELAGYNEQFF.

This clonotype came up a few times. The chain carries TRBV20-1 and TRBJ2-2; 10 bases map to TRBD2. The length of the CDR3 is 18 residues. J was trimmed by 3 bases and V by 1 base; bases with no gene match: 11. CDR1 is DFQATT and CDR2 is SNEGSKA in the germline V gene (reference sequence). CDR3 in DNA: TGCAGTGCTAGAGCTAAGGGGAATAGCGGGAGGTACACCGGGGAGCTGTTTTTT. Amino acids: CSARAKGNSGRYTGELFF.

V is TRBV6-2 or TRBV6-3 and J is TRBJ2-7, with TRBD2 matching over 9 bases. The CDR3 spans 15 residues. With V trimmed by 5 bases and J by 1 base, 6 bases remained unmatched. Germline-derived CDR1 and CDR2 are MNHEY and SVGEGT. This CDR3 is CASSMLAGESYEQYV. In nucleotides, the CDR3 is TGTGCCAGCAGTATGTTAGCGGGAGAATCCTACGAGCAGTACGTC.

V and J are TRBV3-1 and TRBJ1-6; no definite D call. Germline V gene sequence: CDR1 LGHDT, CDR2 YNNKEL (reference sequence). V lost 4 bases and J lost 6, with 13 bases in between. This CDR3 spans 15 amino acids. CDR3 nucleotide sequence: TGTGCCAGCAGCCCCATTAAGGATAGTAATTCACCCCTCCACTTT. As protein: CASSPIKDSNSPLHF.